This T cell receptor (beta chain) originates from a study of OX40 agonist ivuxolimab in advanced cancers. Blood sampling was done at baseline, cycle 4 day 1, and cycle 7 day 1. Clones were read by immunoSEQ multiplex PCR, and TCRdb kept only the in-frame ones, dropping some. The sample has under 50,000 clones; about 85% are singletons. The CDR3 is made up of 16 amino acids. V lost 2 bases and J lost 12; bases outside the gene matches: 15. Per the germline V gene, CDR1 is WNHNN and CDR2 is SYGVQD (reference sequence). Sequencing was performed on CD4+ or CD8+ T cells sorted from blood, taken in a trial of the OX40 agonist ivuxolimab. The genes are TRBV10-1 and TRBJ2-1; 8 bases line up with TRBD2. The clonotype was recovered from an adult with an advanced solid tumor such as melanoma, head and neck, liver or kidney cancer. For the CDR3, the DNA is TGCGCCAGCAGTGAGGATATCGGGAGGGCAACCCTAAGGCAGTTCTTC. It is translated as CASSEDIGRATLRQFF.